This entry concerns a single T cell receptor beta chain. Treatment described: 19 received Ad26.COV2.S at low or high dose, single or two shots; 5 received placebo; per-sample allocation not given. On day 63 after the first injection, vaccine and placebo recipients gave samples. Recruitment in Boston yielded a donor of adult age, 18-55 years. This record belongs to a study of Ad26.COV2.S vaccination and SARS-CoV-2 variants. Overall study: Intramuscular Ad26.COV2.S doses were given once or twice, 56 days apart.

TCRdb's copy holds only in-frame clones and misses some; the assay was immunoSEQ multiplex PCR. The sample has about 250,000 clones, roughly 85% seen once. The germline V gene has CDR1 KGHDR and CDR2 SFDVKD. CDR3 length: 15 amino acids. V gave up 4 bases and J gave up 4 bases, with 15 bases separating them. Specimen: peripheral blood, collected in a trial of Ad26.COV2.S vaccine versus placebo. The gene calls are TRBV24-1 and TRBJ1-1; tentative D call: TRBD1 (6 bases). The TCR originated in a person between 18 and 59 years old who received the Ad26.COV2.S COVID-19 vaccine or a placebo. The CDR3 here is CATSERGLGVTEAFF. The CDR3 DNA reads TGTGCCACCAGTGAAAGGGGGTTGGGTGTCACTGAAGCTTTCTTT.